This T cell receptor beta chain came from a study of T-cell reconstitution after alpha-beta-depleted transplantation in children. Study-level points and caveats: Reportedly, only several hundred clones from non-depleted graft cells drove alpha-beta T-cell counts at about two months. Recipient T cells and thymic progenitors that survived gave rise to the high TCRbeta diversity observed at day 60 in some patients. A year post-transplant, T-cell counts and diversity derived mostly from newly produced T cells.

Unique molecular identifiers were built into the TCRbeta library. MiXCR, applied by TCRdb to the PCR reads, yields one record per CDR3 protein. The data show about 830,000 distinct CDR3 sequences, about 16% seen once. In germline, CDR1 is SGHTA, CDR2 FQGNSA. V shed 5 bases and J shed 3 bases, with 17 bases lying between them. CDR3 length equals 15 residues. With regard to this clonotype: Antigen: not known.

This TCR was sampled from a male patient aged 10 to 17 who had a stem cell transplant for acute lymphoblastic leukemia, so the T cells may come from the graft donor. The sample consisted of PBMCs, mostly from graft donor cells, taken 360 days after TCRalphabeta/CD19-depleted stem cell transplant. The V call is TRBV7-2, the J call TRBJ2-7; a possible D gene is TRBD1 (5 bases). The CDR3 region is CASSPSTRGNYEQYF. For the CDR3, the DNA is TGTGCCAGCAGCCCGAGTACAAGGGGAAACTACGAGCAGTACTTC.